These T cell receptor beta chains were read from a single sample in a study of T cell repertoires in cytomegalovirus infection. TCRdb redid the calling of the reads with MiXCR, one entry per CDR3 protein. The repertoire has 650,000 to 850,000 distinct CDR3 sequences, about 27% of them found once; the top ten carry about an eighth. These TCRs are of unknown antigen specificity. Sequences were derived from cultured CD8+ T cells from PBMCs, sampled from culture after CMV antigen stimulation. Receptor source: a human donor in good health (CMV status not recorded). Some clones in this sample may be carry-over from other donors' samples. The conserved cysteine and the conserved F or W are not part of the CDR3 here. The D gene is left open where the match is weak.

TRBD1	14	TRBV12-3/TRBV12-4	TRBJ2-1	ASSPWDRYSRNEQF
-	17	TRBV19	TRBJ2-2	ASNGLGLVGPENTGELF
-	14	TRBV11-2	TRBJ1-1	ASSDPYRRGNTEAF
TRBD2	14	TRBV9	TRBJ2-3	ASSVATSGGTDTQY
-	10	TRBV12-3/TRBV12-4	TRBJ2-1	ASSFRRNEQF
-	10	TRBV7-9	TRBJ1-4	ASSLVGEKLF
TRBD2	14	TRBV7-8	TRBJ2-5	ASSLGGRGAQETQY
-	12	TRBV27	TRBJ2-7	ASSFRGNPYEQY
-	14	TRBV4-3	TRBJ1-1	ASSLTREGRGFEAF
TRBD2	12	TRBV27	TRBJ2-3	ASRSGLEFDTQY
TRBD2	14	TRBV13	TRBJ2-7	ASSSRREGSSYEQY
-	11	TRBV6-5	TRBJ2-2	ASSYVNTGELF
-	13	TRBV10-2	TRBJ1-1	ASSGPWGADTEAF
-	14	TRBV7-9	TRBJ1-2	ASLYHTGGGYYGYT
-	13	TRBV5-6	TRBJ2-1	ASIPWVASYNEQF
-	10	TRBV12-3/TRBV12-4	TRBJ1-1	ASLSGRAEAF
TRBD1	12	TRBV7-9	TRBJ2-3	AGRGQGPTDTQY
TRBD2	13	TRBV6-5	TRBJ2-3	ASSYSRGNTDTQY